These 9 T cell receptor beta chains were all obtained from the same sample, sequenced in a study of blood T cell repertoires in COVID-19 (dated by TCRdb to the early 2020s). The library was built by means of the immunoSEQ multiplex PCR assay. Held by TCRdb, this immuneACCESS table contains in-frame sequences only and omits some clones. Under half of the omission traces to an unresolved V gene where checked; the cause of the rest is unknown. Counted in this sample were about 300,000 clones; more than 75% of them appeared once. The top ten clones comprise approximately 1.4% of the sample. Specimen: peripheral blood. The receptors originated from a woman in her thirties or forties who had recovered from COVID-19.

This CDR3 reads CASSGQINQPQHF. The CDR3 DNA sequence: TGTGCCAGCAGTGGACAGATCAATCAGCCCCAGCATTTT. The genes are TRBV2 and TRBJ1-5, with D perhaps TRBD1 (5 bases). CDR3 length: 13 amino acids. V was cut by 4 bases and J by 3 bases, with 7 bases left in between. Germline CDR1 is SNHLY and CDR2 is FYNNEI.

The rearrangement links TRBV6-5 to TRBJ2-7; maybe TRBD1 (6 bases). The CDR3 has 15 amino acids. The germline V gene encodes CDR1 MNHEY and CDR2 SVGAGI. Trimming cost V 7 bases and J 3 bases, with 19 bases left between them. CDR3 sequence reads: CASTSSGTFGYEQYF. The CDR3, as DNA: TGTGCCAGCACTTCCTCTGGGACATTCGGCTACGAGCAGTACTTC.

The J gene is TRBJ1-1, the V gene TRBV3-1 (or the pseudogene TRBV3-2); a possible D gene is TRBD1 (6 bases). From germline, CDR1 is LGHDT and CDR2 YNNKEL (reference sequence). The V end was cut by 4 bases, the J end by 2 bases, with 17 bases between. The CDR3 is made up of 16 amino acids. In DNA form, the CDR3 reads TGTGCCAGCAGCCTAGGACCGGGACAAACAAACACTGAAGCTTTCTTT. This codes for CASSLGPGQTNTEAFF.

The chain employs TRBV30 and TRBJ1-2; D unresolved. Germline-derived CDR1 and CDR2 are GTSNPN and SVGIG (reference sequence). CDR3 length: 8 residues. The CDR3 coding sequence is TGTTCCTCGGATGGCTACACCTTC. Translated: CSSDGYTF.

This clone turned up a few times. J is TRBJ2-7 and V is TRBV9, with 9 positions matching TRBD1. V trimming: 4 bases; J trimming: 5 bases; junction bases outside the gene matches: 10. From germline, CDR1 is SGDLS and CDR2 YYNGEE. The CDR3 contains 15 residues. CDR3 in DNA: TGTGCCAGCAGCCCCTCCGGACAGGGGCTCCACGAGCAGTACTTC. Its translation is CASSPSGQGLHEQYF. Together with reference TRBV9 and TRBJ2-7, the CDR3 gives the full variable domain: DSGVTQTPKHLITATGQRVTLRCSPRSGDLSVYWYQQSLDQGLQFLIQYYNGEERAKGNILERFSAQQFPDLHSELNLSSLELGDSALYFCASSPSGQGLHEQYFGPGTRLTVT.

CDR3: CASSRGPIEKLFF. The CDR3 DNA sequence: TGTGCCAGCAGCCGCGGGCCGATTGAAAAACTGTTTTTT. V is TRBV4-2 and J is TRBJ1-4; no definite D call. The CDR3 extends over 13 amino acids. V was pared by 4 bases and J by 7 bases, with 10 bases between. The germline CDR1 and CDR2 sequences are LGHNA and YNFKEQ.

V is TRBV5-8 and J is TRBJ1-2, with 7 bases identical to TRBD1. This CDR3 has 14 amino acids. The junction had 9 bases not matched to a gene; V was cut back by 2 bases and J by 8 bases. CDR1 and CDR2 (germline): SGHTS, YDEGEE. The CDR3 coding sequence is TGTGCCAGCAGCTTACCAGACAGGGCGGCCGGCTACACCTTC. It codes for CASSLPDRAAGYTF.

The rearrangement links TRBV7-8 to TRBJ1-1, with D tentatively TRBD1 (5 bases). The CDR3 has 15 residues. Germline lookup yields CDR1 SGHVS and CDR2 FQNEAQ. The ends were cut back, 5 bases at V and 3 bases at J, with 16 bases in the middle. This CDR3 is CASSPSRVADTEAFF. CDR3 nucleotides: TGTGCCAGCAGCCCAAGCAGGGTAGCGGACACTGAAGCTTTCTTT.

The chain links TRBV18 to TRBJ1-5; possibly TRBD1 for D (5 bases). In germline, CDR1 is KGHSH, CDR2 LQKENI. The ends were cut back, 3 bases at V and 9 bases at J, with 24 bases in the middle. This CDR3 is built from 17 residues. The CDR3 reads CASSPFDTGPQSGPQHF. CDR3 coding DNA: TGTGCCAGCTCACCTTTCGATACAGGTCCCCAATCAGGGCCCCAGCATTTT.